A selection of T cell receptor beta chains follows, all from one sample in a study of regulatory T cells in long-lasting Graves disease. Each CDR3 protein gets one entry after TCRdb re-called the multiplex PCR reads with MiXCR. The data hold about 560,000 distinct CDR3 sequences, with 16% observed a single time. Separately, the same data were catalogued under a study of T cells in Graves' hyperthyroidism and ophthalmopathy.

Specimen: peripheral blood mononuclear cells (PBMCs), collected at new diagnosis, from a patient treated with antithyroid drugs. These receptors all come from a man between 18 and 35 years old with Graves disease. Each CDR3 is given with its conserved first and last residue. The D gene is left open where the match is weak. The size of a clone is reported for some rows only, either as once, few or many, or as a class for expanded clones.

clone_size	d_call	v_call	j_call	cdr3_aa	cdr3_nt
many	TRBD1	TRBV28	TRBJ1-2	CASDRGYGYTF	TGTGCCAGCGACAGGGGCTATGGCTACACCTTC
few	TRBD2	TRBV18	TRBJ2-3	CASSPSGGPTDTQYF	TGTGCCAGCTCACCAAGCGGGGGCCCCACAGATACGCAGTATTTT
-	-	TRBV5-4	TRBJ2-1	CASSSPTNNEQFF	TGTGCCAGCAGCTCTCCAACAAACAATGAGCAGTTCTTC
few	TRBD1	TRBV6-1	TRBJ1-2	CASSGGGDRGEYGYTF	TGTGCCAGCAGTGGGGGAGGAGACAGGGGGGAATATGGCTACACCTTC
-	-	TRBV5-1	TRBJ2-2	CASRETVTGELFF	TGCGCCAGCAGGGAGACAGTCACCGGGGAGCTGTTTTTT
-	TRBD2	TRBV10-1	TRBJ2-1	CAIVMTSGLGDEQFF	TGCGCCATCGTTATGACTAGCGGCCTGGGAGATGAGCAGTTCTTC
many	-	TRBV7-7	TRBJ2-5	CASSQTGVQETQYF	TGTGCTAGCAGCCAGACAGGCGTACAAGAGACCCAGTACTTC
few	TRBD1	TRBV6-2/TRBV6-3	TRBJ1-6	CASNRDRNSPLHF	TGTGCCAGCAATCGGGACAGAAATTCACCCCTCCACTTT
-	-	TRBV19	TRBJ2-3	CASHPSEGRDTQYF	TGTGCCAGTCATCCCAGCGAAGGGAGGGATACGCAGTATTTT
-	TRBD2	TRBV9	TRBJ2-5	CASSVGRTSGYQETQYF	TGTGCCAGCAGCGTAGGTCGGACTAGCGGGTACCAAGAGACCCAGTACTTC
many	-	TRBV24-1	TRBJ1-1	CATRGRETEAFF	TGTGCCACCCGGGGCCGGGAGACTGAAGCTTTCTTT
many	-	TRBV5-6	TRBJ2-1	CASNLYSGSYNEQFF	TGTGCCAGCAACCTTTACAGCGGCTCCTACAATGAGCAGTTCTTC
few	-	TRBV2	TRBJ1-5	CASGESYSNQPQHF	TGTGCCAGCGGAGAATCCTATAGCAATCAGCCCCAGCATTTT
many	TRBD2	TRBV7-9	TRBJ2-7	CASSLPGLAAREQYF	TGTGCCAGCAGCTTACCGGGACTAGCGGCGCGCGAGCAGTACTTC
-	-	TRBV29-1	TRBJ1-3	CSVVVQSLSGNTIYF	TGCAGCGTTGTGGTTCAGTCACTCTCTGGAAACACCATATATTTT
-	-	TRBV6-4	TRBJ1-6	CASSSPILPLHF	TGTGCCAGCAGTTCCCCTATTCTTCCCCTCCACTTT
-	TRBD1	TRBV7-2	TRBJ1-4	CASSRRTGNEKLFF	TGTGCCAGCAGCCGAAGGACAGGGAACGAAAAACTGTTTTTT
few	-	TRBV5-1	TRBJ1-2	CASSLDGSNGYTF	TGCGCCAGCAGCTTGGATGGAAGTAATGGCTACACCTTC
few	-	TRBV6-1	TRBJ2-1	CASSEEGWGVEQFF	TGTGCCAGCAGTGAGGAGGGATGGGGCGTCGAGCAGTTCTTC
many	-	TRBV12-3/TRBV12-4	TRBJ1-2	CASSLTEVLGYTF	TGTGCCAGCAGCCTGACAGAAGTCCTCGGCTACACCTTC
-	TRBD1	TRBV6-1	TRBJ1-2	CASSTTRTGKEGYTF	TGTGCCAGCAGTACAACTCGGACAGGGAAAGAAGGCTACACCTTC
many	TRBD1	TRBV19	TRBJ2-1	CASIRQPGQGYNEQFF	TGTGCCAGTATTCGACAACCGGGACAGGGGTACAATGAGCAGTTCTTC
-	TRBD2	TRBV18	TRBJ2-1	CASSGTSGSWSYNEQFF	TGTGCCAGCTCGGGGACTAGCGGGAGCTGGTCCTACAATGAGCAGTTCTTC
many	-	TRBV6-9	TRBJ2-7	CASSLVLGSYEQYF	TGTGCCAGCAGTTTGGTGTTGGGCTCCTACGAGCAGTACTTC
once	-	TRBV14	TRBJ1-2	CASRAGANYGYTF	TGTGCCAGCAGGGCAGGGGCTAACTATGGCTACACCTTC
once	-	TRBV14	TRBJ1-4	CASSQEIGDEKLFF	TGTGCCAGCAGCCAAGAAATTGGAGACGAAAAACTGTTTTTT
-	-	TRBV10-3	TRBJ2-2	CATAGAGELFF	TGTGCCACTGCTGGGGCCGGGGAGCTGTTTTTT
-	TRBD2	TRBV6-5	TRBJ2-7	CASSSPGGPTSYEQYF	TGTGCCAGCAGTTCCCCGGGAGGCCCGACCTCCTACGAGCAGTACTTC
many	TRBD2	TRBV2	TRBJ2-1	CASGLAGYNEQFF	TGTGCCAGCGGACTAGCGGGATACAATGAGCAGTTCTTC
many	TRBD2	TRBV28	TRBJ2-3	CAIAGTISTDTQYF	TGTGCCATTGCCGGGACTATCAGCACAGATACGCAGTATTTT
-	-	TRBV6-2/TRBV6-3	TRBJ2-7	CASSYGAGGWEQYF	TGTGCCAGCAGTTACGGGGCAGGTGGTTGGGAGCAGTACTTC
few	TRBD1	TRBV2	TRBJ1-4	CASRFGGQDSSDEKLFF	TGTGCCAGCAGATTCGGGGGACAGGATTCCTCAGATGAAAAACTGTTTTTT
many	-	TRBV27	TRBJ2-7	CASSFSGTSTYEQYF	TGTGCCAGCAGTTTCTCCGGGACTTCGACCTACGAGCAGTACTTC
many	-	TRBV7-9	TRBJ2-1	CASSLDIYNEQFF	TGTGCCAGCAGCTTAGATATCTACAATGAGCAGTTCTTC
-	-	TRBV5-6	TRBJ1-5	CASSLMGVGGNQPQHF	TGTGCCAGCAGCTTGATGGGGGTCGGAGGCAATCAGCCCCAGCATTTT
many	TRBD1	TRBV20-1	TRBJ2-1	CSAPIGTGNYNEQFF	TGCAGTGCCCCGATTGGGACAGGGAACTACAATGAGCAGTTCTTC
many	-	TRBV6-5	TRBJ1-1	CASSYSRTWDTEAFF	TGTGCCAGCAGTTACTCACGCACCTGGGACACTGAAGCTTTCTTT
-	-	TRBV4-2	TRBJ1-1	CASSQDGERAFF	TGTGCCAGCAGCCAAGATGGGGAGCGGGCTTTCTTT
many	-	TRBV6-2/TRBV6-3	TRBJ2-7	CASSYVSLEQYF	TGTGCCAGCAGTTACGTGAGCCTCGAGCAGTACTTC